This entry concerns a single TCR beta chain. Its antigen is not known. The data were taken from a study of cytomegalovirus exposure and HLA in healthy donors. The overall study: An earlier analysis found 95 million to 140 million unique TCR beta sequences from about 179 million T cells. Study-wide findings and caveats: Among the most significant clusters, several appeared linked to common viral pathogens in a later analysis. Accurate prediction of most subjects' HLA-A and HLA-B alleles from TCR beta sequences was reported. Across HLA loci, a later analysis found differing TCR association rates, with DRB1 most and HLA-C fewest.

PCR employed 60 Vbeta and 13 Jbeta primers. Profiling relied on immunoSEQ multiplex PCR, and the TCRdb table lists in-frame clones only, not all of them. The table lists about 77,000 clones. Unmatched junction bases numbered 4, after V lost 3 bases and J lost 1 base. The V gene's germline CDR1 is LNHDA and CDR2 SQIVND (reference sequence). This CDR3 region has 16 residues. The rearrangement joins TRBV19 to TRBJ1-3; 9 positions agree with TRBD1. The source of this sequence is a middle-aged man in good health and CMV-seropositive. What was sequenced was PBMCs. CDR3 in amino acids: CASSMDRGASGNTIYF. As DNA, the CDR3 is TGTGCCAGTAGTATGGACAGGGGCGCATCTGGAAACACCATATATTTT.